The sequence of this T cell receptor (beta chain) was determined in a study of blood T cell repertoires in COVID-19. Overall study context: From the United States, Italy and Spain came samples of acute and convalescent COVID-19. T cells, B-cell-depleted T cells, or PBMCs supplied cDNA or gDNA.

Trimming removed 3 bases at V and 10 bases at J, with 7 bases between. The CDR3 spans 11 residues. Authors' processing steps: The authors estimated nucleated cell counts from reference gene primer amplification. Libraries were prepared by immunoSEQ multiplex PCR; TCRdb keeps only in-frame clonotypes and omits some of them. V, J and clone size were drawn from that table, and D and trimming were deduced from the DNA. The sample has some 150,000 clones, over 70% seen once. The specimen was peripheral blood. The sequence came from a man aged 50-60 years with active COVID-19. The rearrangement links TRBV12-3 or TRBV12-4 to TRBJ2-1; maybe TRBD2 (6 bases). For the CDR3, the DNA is TGTGCCAGCAGTTTTGGGGGGGAGCAGTTCTTC. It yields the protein CASSFGGEQFF.